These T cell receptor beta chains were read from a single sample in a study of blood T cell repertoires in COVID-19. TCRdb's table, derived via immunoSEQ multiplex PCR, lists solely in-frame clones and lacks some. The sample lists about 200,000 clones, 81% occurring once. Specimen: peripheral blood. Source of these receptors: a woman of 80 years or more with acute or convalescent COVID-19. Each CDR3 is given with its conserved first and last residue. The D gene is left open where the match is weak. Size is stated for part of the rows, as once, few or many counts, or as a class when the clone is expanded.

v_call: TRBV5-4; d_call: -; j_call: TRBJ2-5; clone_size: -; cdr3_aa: CASSLGTMEETQYF; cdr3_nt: TGTGCCAGCAGCTTGGGGACTATGGAAGAGACCCAGTACTTC
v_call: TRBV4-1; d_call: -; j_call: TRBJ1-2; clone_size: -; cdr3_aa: CASSQDRGGGYGYTF; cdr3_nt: TGCGCCAGCAGCCAAGATAGGGGGGGAGGCTATGGCTACACCTTC
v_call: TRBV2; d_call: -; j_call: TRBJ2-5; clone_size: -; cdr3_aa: CASTVYQETQYF; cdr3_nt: TGTGCCAGCACGGTGTACCAAGAGACCCAGTACTTC
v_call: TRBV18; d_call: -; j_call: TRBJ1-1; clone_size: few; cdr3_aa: CASSQSTGNTEAFF; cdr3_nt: TGTGCCAGCTCACAATCGACTGGGAACACTGAAGCTTTCTTT
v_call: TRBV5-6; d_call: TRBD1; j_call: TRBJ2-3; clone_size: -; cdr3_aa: CASTRQGILTDTQYF; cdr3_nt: TGTGCCAGCACAAGACAGGGAATTTTAACAGATACGCAGTATTTT
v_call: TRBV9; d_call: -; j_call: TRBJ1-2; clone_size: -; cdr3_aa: CASSVVESGYTF; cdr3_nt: TGTGCCAGCAGCGTAGTAGAGTCCGGCTACACCTTC
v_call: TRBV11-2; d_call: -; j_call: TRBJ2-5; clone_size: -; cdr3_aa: CASSLDSSQETQYF; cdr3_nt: TGTGCCAGCAGCTTAGATTCTAGTCAAGAGACCCAGTACTTC
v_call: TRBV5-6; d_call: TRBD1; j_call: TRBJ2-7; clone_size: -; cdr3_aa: CASSLGTGAYEQYF; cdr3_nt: TGTGCCAGCAGCTTGGGAACAGGGGCCTACGAGCAGTACTTC
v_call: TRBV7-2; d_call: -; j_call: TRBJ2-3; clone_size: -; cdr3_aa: CASSFGLGTDTQYF; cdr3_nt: TGTGCCAGCAGTTTTGGCCTCGGGACAGATACGCAGTATTTT
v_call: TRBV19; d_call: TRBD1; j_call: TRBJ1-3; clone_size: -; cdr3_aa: CASSLMTGSGNTIYF; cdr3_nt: TGTGCCAGTAGTCTTATGACAGGGTCTGGAAACACCATATATTTT
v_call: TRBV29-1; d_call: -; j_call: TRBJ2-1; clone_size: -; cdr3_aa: CSVVAGKSYNEQFF; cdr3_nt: TGCAGCGTTGTAGCCGGCAAATCCTACAATGAGCAGTTCTTC
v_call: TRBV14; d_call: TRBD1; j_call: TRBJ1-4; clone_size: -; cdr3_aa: CASSRNRGTNEKLFF; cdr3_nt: TGTGCCAGCAGCCGAAACAGGGGGACTAATGAAAAACTGTTTTTT
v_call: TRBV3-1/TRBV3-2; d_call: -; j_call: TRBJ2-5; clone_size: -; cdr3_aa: CASSQDRSRDQYF; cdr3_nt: TGTGCCAGCAGCCAAGATCGGTCCCGAGACCAGTACTTC
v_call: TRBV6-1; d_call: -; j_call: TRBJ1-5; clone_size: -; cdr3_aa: CASSFGQGNQPQHF; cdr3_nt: TGTGCCAGCAGTTTCGGACAAGGCAATCAGCCCCAGCATTTT
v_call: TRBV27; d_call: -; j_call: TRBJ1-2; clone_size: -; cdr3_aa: CASSFRVQGPGYTF; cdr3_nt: TGTGCCAGCAGTTTTCGCGTCCAGGGTCCCGGCTACACCTTC
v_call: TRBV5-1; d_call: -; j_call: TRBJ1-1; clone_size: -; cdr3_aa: CASSLEGRGGTEAFF; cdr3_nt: TGCGCCAGCAGCTTGGAGGGCAGGGGTGGCACTGAAGCTTTCTTT
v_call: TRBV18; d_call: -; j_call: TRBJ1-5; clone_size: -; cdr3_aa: CASSPEQGNQPQHF; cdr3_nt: TGTGCCAGCTCACCAGAACAGGGCAATCAGCCCCAGCATTTT
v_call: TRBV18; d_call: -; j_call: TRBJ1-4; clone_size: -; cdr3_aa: CASSPLQLNEKLFF; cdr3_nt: TGTGCCAGCTCACCACTGCAACTCAATGAAAAACTGTTTTTT
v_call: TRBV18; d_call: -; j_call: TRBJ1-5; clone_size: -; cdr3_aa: CASSRETSLNQPQHF; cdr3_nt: TGTGCCAGCTCACGGGAGACAAGCTTGAATCAGCCCCAGCATTTT
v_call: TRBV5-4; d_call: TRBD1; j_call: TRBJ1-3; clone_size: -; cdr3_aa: CASSVGGQGINTIYF; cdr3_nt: TGTGCCAGCAGCGTGGGGGGACAGGGGATAAACACCATATATTTT
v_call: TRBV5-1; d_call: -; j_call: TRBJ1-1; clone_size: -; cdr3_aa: CASSRTTPGNTEAFF; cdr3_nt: TGCGCCAGCAGTCGGACAACTCCTGGGAACACTGAAGCTTTCTTT
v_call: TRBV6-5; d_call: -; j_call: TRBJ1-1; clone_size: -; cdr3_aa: CASSYSLGERFAEAFF; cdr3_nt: TGTGCCAGCAGTTACTCTCTCGGGGAGCGGTTCGCTGAAGCTTTCTTT